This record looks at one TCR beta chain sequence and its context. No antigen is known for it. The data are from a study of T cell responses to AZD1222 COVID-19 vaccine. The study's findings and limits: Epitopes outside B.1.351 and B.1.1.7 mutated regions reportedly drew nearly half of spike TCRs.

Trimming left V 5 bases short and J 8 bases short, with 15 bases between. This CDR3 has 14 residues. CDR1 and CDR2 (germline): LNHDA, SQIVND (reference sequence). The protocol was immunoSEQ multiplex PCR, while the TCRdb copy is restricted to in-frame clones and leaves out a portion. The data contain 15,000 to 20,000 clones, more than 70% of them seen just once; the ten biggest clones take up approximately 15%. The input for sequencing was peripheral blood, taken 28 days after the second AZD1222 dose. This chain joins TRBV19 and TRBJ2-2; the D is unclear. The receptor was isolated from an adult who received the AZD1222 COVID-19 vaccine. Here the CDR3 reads CASSPGFGLGELFF. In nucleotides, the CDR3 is TGTGCCAGTAGTCCCGGGTTCGGCTTGGGGGAGCTGTTTTTT.